This TCR beta chain was documented in a study of spatial heterogeneity in lung cancer. The time point was: blood at routine non-recurrence follow-up after resection. Each CDR3 protein is one row after TCRdb ran MiXCR on the 5' RACE reads. The sample lists about 19,000 distinct CDR3 sequences, about a tenth occurring once. The germline V gene encodes CDR1 LGHNT and CDR2 FRNRAP. This CDR3 spans 17 amino acids. The J segment lost 7 bases and the V segment lost 1 base, leaving 5 bases of the junction unmatched. This clonotype has a count of ten or more. The clonotype comes from a female donor with early-stage non-small cell lung cancer. The chain is built from TRBV12-5 and TRBJ2-1, with 15 bases that match TRBD2. The material was PBMCs, obtained at follow-up. The chain's CDR3 is CASGLGTGTSGRNEQFF. The CDR3 coding sequence is TGTGCTAGTGGTTTGGGAACCGGGACTAGCGGGAGGAATGAGCAGTTCTTC.